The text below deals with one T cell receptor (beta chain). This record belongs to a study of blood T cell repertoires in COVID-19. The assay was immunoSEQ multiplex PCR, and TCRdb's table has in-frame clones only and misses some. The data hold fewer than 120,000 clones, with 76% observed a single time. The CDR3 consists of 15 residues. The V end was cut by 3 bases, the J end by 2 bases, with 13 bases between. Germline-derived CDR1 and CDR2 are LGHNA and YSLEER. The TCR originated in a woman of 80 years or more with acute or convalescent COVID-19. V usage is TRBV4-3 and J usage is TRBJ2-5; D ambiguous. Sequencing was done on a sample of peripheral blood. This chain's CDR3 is CASSQNERLQETQYF. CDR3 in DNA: TGCGCCAGCAGCCAGAATGAGCGTTTACAAGAGACCCAGTACTTC.